The 19 T cell receptor beta chains below come from one sample, sequenced in a study of cytomegalovirus exposure and HLA in healthy donors. Vbeta (60) and Jbeta (13) primers were used in the PCR. Sequencing was performed with immunoSEQ multiplex PCR; in TCRdb, only in-frame clones are kept and a portion is missing. The sample holds 150,000 or so clones, approximately 73% seen once. The sample comprised PBMCs. These receptor sequences come from a woman aged 18-35 years in good health and CMV-seronegative.

This chain joins TRBV15 and TRBJ2-2; weak D call: TRBD2 (5 bases). V lost 1 base and J 0 bases, leaving 12 bases between the germline ends. The CDR3 is made up of 17 amino acids. Germline V CDR1 and CDR2: LNHNV, YYDKDF (reference sequence). This chain's CDR3 is CATSRVAQRTNTGELFF. The DNA for the CDR3 is TGTGCCACCAGCAGAGTTGCCCAGCGGACGAACACCGGGGAGCTGTTTTTT.

This clone was counted a few times. The chain carries TRBV6-6 and TRBJ1-1; the match to TRBD1 covers 11 bases. V shed 6 bases, J shed 5 bases, and the junction held 8 bases outside the gene matches. Per the germline V gene, CDR1 is MNHNY and CDR2 is SVGAGI (reference sequence). The CDR3 has 15 residues. The CDR3 region is CASSPTGTGGTEAFF. CDR3 DNA sequence: TGTGCCAGCAGCCCGACCGGGACAGGGGGAACTGAAGCTTTCTTT.

On this clone: The junction shows a germline mismatch at one end, possibly a read error. The sample has other DNA sequences that encode this CDR3 too. J is TRBJ2-2 and V is TRBV6-5; 9 nucleotides line up with TRBD1. The germline V gene has CDR1 MNHEY and CDR2 SVGAGI. The CDR3 totals 13 residues. As DNA, the CDR3 is TGTGCCAGCACCACAGGGGGCCCCGGGGAACTGTTTTTT. As protein: CASTTGGPGELFF.

This rearrangement joins TRBV2 to TRBJ1-5, with D uncertain. V lost 6 bases, J lost 4 bases, and 10 bases lay in between. The CDR3 has 13 residues. From germline, CDR1 is SNHLY and CDR2 FYNNEI. In DNA, the CDR3 is TGTGCCAGCAGGAGGGTGGGGAATCAGCCCCAGCATTTT. As protein: CASRRVGNQPQHF.

This clone was recorded once. The chain links TRBV7-2 to TRBJ2-5; 11 bases match TRBD2. Germline lookup yields CDR1 SGHTA and CDR2 FQGNSA. Trimming at V came to 0 bases and at J to 4 bases, leaving 4 bases not matched to a gene. This CDR3 contains 16 residues. The CDR3 is CASSLASLAGGETQYF. The CDR3 region has the DNA TGTGCCAGCAGCTTAGCGAGTCTAGCGGGAGGAGAGACCCAGTACTTC.

This clone has only a few counts. The genes are TRBV6-5 and TRBJ1-4; TRBD1 matches 10 bases. There are 15 residues in the CDR3. In germline, CDR1 is MNHEY, CDR2 SVGAGI. J was trimmed by 7 bases and V by 3 bases; bases with no gene match: 5. The CDR3 nucleotides are TGTGCCAGCAGTTATTACCGGGACAGGGGTGAAAAACTGTTTTTT. It yields the protein CASSYYRDRGEKLFF.

V gene TRBV5-1 combines with J gene TRBJ1-2, with 8 positions matching TRBD1. The CDR3 is 15 residues long. V was pared by 3 bases and J by 0 bases, with 4 bases of the junction left unmatched. The germline CDR1 and CDR2 sequences are SGHRS and YFSETQ. Here the CDR3 reads CASSSTGVSNYGYTF. As DNA, the CDR3 is TGCGCCAGCAGCTCGACAGGGGTATCTAACTATGGCTACACCTTC.

This chain uses TRBV27 with TRBJ2-1, with unresolved D. Deletions cut 10 bases from V and 0 bases from J, with 13 bases between. This CDR3 is built from 14 residues. Looked up from germline, CDR1 is MNHEY and CDR2 is SMNVEV (reference sequence). CDR3 bases: TGTGCCACCGGATTAACAGCCTCCTACAATGAGCAGTTCTTC. Translation: CATGLTASYNEQFF.

The chain couples TRBV10-3 to TRBJ2-3, with D perhaps TRBD2 (6 bases). Trimming removed 4 bases from V and 1 base from J, with 12 bases in between. This CDR3 is built from 15 residues. Per the germline V gene, CDR1 is ENHRY and CDR2 is SYGVKD. The CDR3 DNA is TGTGCCATCAGTGTAGCGGAACCTCGCACAGATACGCAGTATTTT. Translation: CAISVAEPRTDTQYF.

V gene TRBV7-8 combines with J gene TRBJ1-1; no clear D gene. Trimming pared 3 bases from V and 5 bases from J, leaving 16 bases between. From germline, CDR1 is SGHVS and CDR2 FQNEAQ. The CDR3 loop spans 15 amino acids. The CDR3 here is CASSFIDTPGTEAFF. The CDR3 region has the DNA TGTGCCAGCAGCTTCATAGACACCCCTGGGACTGAAGCTTTCTTT.

CDR3 region: CASSYLDGTGFEAFF. The CDR3 bases are TGTGCCAGCAGTTACCTTGACGGGACAGGGTTTGAAGCTTTCTTT. This rearrangement joins TRBV6-6 to TRBJ1-1; 9 bases are shared with TRBD1. Trimming at V came to 2 bases and at J to 7 bases, leaving 8 bases not matched to a gene. Germline CDR1 reads MNHNY; CDR2 reads SVGAGI (reference sequence). The CDR3 runs 15 residues.

The gene calls are TRBV28 and TRBJ2-5; weak D call: TRBD1 (7 bases). The J call is doubtful: the DNA matches TRBJ2-7 better. Germline CDR1 is MDHEN and CDR2 is SYDVKM. This CDR3 contains 13 residues. CDR3 loop: CASGGTATYEQYF. The CDR3 bases are TGTGCCAGCGGCGGGACAGCTACCTACGAGCAGTACTTC.

The table lists this clone with a count of one. The chain uses TRBV28 and TRBJ2-7; D gene unclear. Germline loops: CDR1 MDHEN, CDR2 SYDVKM. The V and J ends lost 2 bases and 5 bases respectively, with 10 bases between them. CDR3 size: 13 residues. CDR3 nucleotide sequence: TGTGCCAGCAGTTTACGGGTGTTGAACGAGCAGTACTTC. This gives the protein CASSLRVLNEQYF.

The chain links TRBV18 to TRBJ1-1; TRBD1 agrees at 10 bases. V shed 3 bases and J 7 bases; nucleotides not matched to a gene: 2. The CDR3 sequence is 13 residues long. Germline V CDR1 and CDR2: KGHSH, LQKENI. CDR3 bases: TGTGCCAGCTCACCTGGGACAGGGGTTGAAGCTTTCTTT. Translating it yields CASSPGTGVEAFF. Together with reference TRBV18 and TRBJ1-1, the CDR3 gives the full variable domain: NAGVMQNPRHLVRRRGQEARLRCSPMKGHSHVYWYRQLPEEGLKFMVYLQKENIIDESGMPKERFSAEFPKEGPSILRIQQVVRGDSAAYFCASSPGTGVEAFFGQGTRLTVV.

In the case of this clone: In the same sample, other DNA sequences code for this CDR3. The V gene is TRBV27, the J gene TRBJ1-1; no clear D. Germline-derived CDR1 and CDR2 are MNHEY and SMNVEV (reference sequence). The CDR3 is 11 amino acids. Trimming cost V 6 bases and J 5 bases, with 7 bases left between them. CDR3 DNA sequence: TGTGCCAGCAGGGGAGGGACTGAAGCTTTCTTT. Translation: CASRGGTEAFF.

For the CDR3, the DNA is TGTGCCAGCAGCCCCGTTGGGGCTGGCCCCTACGAGCAGTACGTC. It translates to CASSPVGAGPYEQYV. J is TRBJ2-7 and V is TRBV7-8; D is possibly TRBD1 (5 bases). The V gene lost 5 bases and the J gene lost 2 bases, with 16 bases spanning the gap. The V gene's germline CDR1 is SGHVS and CDR2 FQNEAQ. This CDR3 comprises 15 residues.

This clone was seen a handful of times. The chain combines TRBV14 with TRBJ1-4; D unresolved. V was pared by 1 base and J by 15 bases, with 15 bases between. Germline CDR1 reads SGHDN; CDR2 reads FVKESK. This CDR3 has 13 amino acids. As DNA, the CDR3 is TGTGCCAGCAGCCAAGTGGCCCAGCTGAGGTTGTTTTTT. It is translated as CASSQVAQLRLFF.

The chain combines TRBV6-5 with TRBJ2-1, with 12 nucleotides matching TRBD2. The CDR3 is 15 residues long. CDR1 is MNHEY, CDR2 SVGAGI, per germline. V shed 6 bases, J shed 6 bases, and the junction held 6 bases outside the gene matches. The CDR3 loop is CASRFTSGRFNEQFF. CDR3 nucleotide sequence: TGTGCCAGCAGATTCACTAGCGGGAGGTTCAATGAGCAGTTCTTC.

This clone was observed a few times. The rearrangement joins TRBV7-9 to TRBJ2-7; no clear D gene. CDR1 and CDR2 from the germline V gene are SEHNR and FQNEAQ (reference sequence). V was cut by 5 bases and J by 2 bases, with 10 bases left in between. The CDR3 covers 13 residues. The DNA of the CDR3 is TGTGCCAGCAGCGAAGACCAGGCCTACGAGCAGTACTTC. Its translation: CASSEDQAYEQYF.